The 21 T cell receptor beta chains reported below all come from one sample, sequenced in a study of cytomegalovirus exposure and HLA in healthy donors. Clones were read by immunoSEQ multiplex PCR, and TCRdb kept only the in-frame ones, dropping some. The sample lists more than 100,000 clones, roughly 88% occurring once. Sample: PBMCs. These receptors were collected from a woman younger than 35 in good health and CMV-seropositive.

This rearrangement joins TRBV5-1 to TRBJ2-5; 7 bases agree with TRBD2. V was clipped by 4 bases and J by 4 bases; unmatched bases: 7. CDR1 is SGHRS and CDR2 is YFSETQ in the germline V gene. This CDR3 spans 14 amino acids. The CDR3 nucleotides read TGCGCCAGCAGCGGGGGACTAATTCGAGAGACCCAGTACTTC. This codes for CASSGGLIRETQYF.

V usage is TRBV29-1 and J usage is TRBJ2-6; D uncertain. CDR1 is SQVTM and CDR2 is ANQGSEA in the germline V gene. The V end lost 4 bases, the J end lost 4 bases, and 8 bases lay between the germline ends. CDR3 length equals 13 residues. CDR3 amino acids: CSVAGDGANVLTF. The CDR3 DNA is TGCAGCGTTGCCGGAGACGGGGCCAACGTCCTGACTTTC.

The DNA for the CDR3 is TGCAGCGTTGAGATCCGAGCAGGGGGGAACACTGAAGCTTTCTTT. It codes for CSVEIRAGGNTEAFF. V usage is TRBV29-1 and J usage is TRBJ1-1; TRBD1 agrees at 7 bases. This CDR3 is built from 15 residues. CDR1 SQVTM and CDR2 ANQGSEA come from the germline V gene. The V and J ends lost 3 bases and 1 base, in that order; junction bases with no gene match: 8.

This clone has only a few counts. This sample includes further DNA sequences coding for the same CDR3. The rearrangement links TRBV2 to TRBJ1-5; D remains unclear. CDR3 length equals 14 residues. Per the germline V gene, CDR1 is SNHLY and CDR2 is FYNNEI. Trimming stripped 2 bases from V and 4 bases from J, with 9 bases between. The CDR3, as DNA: TGTGCCAGCAGTGAAAGGCAGGTTAATCAGCCCCAGCATTTT. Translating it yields CASSERQVNQPQHF.

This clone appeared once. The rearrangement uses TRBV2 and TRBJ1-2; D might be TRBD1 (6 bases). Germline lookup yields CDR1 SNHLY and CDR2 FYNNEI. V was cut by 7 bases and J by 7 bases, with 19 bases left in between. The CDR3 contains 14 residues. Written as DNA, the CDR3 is TGTGCCAGCACCGCTACCGACAGGCTACTTGGCTACACCTTC. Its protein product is CASTATDRLLGYTF. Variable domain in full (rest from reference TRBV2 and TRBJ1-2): EPEVTQTPSHQVTQMGQEVILRCVPISNHLYFYWYRQILGQKVEFLVSFYNNEISEKSEIFDDQFSVERPDGSNFTLKIRSTKLEDSAMYFCASTATDRLLGYTFGSGTRLTVV.

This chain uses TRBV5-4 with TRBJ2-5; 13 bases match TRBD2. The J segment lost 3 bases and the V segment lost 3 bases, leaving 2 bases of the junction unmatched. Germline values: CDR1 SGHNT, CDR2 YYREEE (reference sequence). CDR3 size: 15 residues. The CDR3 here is CASSYGTSGEETQYF. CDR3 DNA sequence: TGTGCCAGCAGCTATGGGACTAGCGGGGAAGAGACCCAGTACTTC. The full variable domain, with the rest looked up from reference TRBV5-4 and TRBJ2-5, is ETGVTQSPTHLIKTRGQQVTLRCSSQSGHNTVSWYQQALGQGPQFIFQYYREEENGRGNFPPRFSGLQFPNYSSELNVNALELDDSALYLCASSYGTSGEETQYFGPGTRLLVL.

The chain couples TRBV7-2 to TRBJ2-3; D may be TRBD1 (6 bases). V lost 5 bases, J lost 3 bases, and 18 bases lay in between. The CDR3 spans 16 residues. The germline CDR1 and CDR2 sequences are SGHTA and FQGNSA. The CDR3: CASSVTGWGWTDTQYF. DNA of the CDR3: TGTGCCAGCAGCGTAACAGGGTGGGGATGGACAGATACGCAGTATTTT.

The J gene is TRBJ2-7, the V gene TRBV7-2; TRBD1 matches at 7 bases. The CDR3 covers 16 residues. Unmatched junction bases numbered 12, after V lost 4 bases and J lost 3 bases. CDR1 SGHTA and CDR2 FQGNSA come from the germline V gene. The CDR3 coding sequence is TGTGCCAGCAGCTCTGGCAAGGGACAGAGCTACTACGAGCAGTACTTC. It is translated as CASSSGKGQSYYEQYF.

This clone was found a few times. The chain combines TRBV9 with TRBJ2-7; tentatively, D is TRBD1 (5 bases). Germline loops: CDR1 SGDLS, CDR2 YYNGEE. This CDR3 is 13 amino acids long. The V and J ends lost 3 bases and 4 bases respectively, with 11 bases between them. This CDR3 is CASSAGQLYEQYF. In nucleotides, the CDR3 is TGTGCCAGCAGCGCTGGACAACTTTACGAGCAGTACTTC.

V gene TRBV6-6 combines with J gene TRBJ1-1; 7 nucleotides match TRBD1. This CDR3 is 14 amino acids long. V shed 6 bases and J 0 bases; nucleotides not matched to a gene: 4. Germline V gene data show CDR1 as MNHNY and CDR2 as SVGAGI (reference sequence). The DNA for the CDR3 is TGTGCCAGCAGGGACAGGATAATGAACACTGAAGCTTTCTTT. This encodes CASRDRIMNTEAFF.

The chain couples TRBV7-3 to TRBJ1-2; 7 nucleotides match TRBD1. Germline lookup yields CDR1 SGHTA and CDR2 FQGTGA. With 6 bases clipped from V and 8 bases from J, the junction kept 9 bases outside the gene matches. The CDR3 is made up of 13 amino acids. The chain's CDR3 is CASSLDRAVGYTF. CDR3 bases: TGTGCCAGCAGTTTAGACAGGGCCGTGGGCTACACCTTC.

DNA for the CDR3: TGTGCCAGTAGTATCCCAGGGGAAGTGTATGGCTACACCTTC. Residues: CASSIPGEVYGYTF. The chain carries TRBV19 and TRBJ1-2; TRBD1 is a possible D gene (6 bases). Germline lookup yields CDR1 LNHDA and CDR2 SQIVND (reference sequence). V lost 3 bases and J 5 bases, leaving 13 bases between the germline ends. CDR3 length equals 14 residues. The full variable domain, completed using reference TRBV19 and TRBJ1-2, is DGGITQSPKYLFRKEGQNVTLSCEQNLNHDAMYWYRQDPGQGLRLIYYSQIVNDFQKGDIAEGYSVSREKKESFPLTVTSAQKNPTAFYLCASSIPGEVYGYTFGSGTRLTVV.

CDR3 bases: TGTGCCAGCAGCGTAGGTGTGGGCGCGAACACCGGGGAGCTGTTTTTT. Encoded protein: CASSVGVGANTGELFF. The chain links TRBV9 to TRBJ2-2; D not certain. There are 16 residues in the CDR3. The V end was cut by 0 bases, the J end by 0 bases, with 9 bases between. Germline V gene data show CDR1 as SGDLS and CDR2 as YYNGEE.

CDR3 in amino acids: CASSPTGGWETQYF. The DNA for the CDR3 is TGTGCCAGCAGTCCCACAGGGGGCTGGGAGACCCAGTACTTC. This sequence joins TRBV6-6 and TRBJ2-5, with 9 nucleotides matching TRBD1. Germline V lookup: CDR1 MNHNY, CDR2 SVGAGI (reference sequence). The V gene end was trimmed by 5 bases and the J gene end by 5 bases; junction bases not matched to a gene: 6. The CDR3 is 14 amino acids.

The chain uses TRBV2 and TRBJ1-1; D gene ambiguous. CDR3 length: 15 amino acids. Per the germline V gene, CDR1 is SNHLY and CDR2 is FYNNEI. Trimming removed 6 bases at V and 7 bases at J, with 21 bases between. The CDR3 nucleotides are TGTGCCAGCAGAAGACCTGAGGTCGGGAAAGATGAAGCTTTCTTT. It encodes CASRRPEVGKDEAFF.

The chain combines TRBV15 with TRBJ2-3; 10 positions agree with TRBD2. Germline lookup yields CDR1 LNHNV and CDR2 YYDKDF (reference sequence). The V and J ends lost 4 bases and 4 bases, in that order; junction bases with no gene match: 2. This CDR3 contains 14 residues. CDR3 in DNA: TGTGCCACCAGCAATAGCGGGGGGCCAGATACGCAGTATTTT. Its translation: CATSNSGGPDTQYF.

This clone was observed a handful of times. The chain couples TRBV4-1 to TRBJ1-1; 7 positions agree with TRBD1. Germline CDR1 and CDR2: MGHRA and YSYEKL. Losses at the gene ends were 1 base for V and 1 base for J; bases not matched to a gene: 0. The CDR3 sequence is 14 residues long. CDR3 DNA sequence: TGCGCCAGCAGCCAAGGACAGGGGAACACTGAAGCTTTCTTT. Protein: CASSQGQGNTEAFF.

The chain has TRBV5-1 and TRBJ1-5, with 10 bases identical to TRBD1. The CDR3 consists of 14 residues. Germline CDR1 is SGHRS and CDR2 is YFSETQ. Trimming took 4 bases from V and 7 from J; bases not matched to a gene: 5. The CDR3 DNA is TGCGCCAGCAGCACGACAGGGGGCGGCCAGCCCCAGCATTTT. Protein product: CASSTTGGGQPQHF. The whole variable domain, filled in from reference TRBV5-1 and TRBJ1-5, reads KAGVTQTPRYLIKTRGQQVTLSCSPISGHRSVSWYQQTPGQGLQFLFEYFSETQRNKGNFPGRFSGRQFSNSRSEMNVSTLELGDSALYLCASSTTGGGQPQHFGDGTRLSIL.

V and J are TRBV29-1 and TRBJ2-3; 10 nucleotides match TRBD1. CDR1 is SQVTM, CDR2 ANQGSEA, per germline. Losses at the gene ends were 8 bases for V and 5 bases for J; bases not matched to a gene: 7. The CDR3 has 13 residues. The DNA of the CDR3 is TGCAGCATTCCGGGACAGGGGCAAGATACGCAGTATTTT. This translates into CSIPGQGQDTQYF.

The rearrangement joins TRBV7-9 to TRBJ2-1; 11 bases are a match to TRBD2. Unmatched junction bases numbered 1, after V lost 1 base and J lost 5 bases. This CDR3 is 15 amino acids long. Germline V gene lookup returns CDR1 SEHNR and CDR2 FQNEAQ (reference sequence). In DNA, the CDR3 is TGTGCCAGCAGCTTAGGACTAGCGGGGAACAATGAGCAGTTCTTC. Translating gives CASSLGLAGNNEQFF.

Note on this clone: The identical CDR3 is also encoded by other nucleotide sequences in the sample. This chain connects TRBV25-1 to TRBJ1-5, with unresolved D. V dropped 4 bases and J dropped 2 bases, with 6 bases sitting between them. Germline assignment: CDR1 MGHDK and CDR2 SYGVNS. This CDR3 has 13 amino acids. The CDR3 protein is CASSGQGNQPQHF. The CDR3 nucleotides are TGTGCCAGCAGTGGGCAGGGCAATCAGCCCCAGCATTTT.